Following are 7 T cell receptor beta chains from one sample sequenced in a study of blood T cells in healthy people across ages. It was with a sample-barcoded 5' primer and a J-beta primer mix that a second PCR of about 6 to 11 cycles was run. A single record per CDR3 protein comes from TCRdb applying MiXCR to the 5' RACE reads. The data show about 2 million distinct CDR3 sequences, roughly 49% seen once. The specimen was blood. The receptors were sampled from a woman in her thirties or forties in good health.

The V and J genes are TRBV5-1 and TRBJ1-2; 7 positions match TRBD1. The J segment lost 8 bases and the V segment lost 2 bases, leaving 9 bases of the junction unmatched. The CDR3 is made up of 14 amino acids. The germline V gene has CDR1 SGHRS and CDR2 YFSETQ. CDR3 residues: CASSLPGQPRGYTF. CDR3 coding DNA: TGCGCCAGCAGCTTACCGGGACAGCCAAGGGGCTACACCTTC.

The chain combines TRBV3-1 with TRBJ1-6; 8 bases line up with TRBD1. Germline assignment: CDR1 LGHDT and CDR2 YNNKEL (reference sequence). The CDR3 has 15 residues. The J segment lost 11 bases and the V segment lost 6 bases, leaving 12 bases of the junction unmatched. The CDR3 coding sequence is TGTGCCAGCAGGTCAACAGGGGGTCTGAGGACACCCCTCCACTTT. Protein sequence: CASRSTGGLRTPLHF.

This clonotype was counted only a few times. The chain recombines TRBV10-3 with TRBJ1-5, with 7 nucleotides matching TRBD1. CDR3 length: 15 amino acids. Unmatched junction bases numbered 7, after V lost 5 bases and J lost 3 bases. Per germline, CDR1 ENHRY and CDR2 SYGVKD. Here the CDR3 reads CAISPGTVINQPQHF. In DNA form, the CDR3 reads TGTGCCATCAGTCCCGGGACAGTGATCAATCAGCCCCAGCATTTT.

The chain employs TRBV14 and TRBJ2-4, with unresolved D. The last part of the DNA fits TRBJ2-7 better; the J call may be wrong. Germline V gene sequence: CDR1 SGHDN, CDR2 FVKESK. This CDR3 spans 12 amino acids. The DNA of the CDR3 is TGTGCCAGCAGCCAAGGGAGACACGAGCAGTACTTC. Translated, it gives CASSQGRHEQYF.

This chain connects TRBV12-3 or TRBV12-4 to TRBJ2-7, with 8 bases aligning to TRBD1. CDR3 size: 14 residues. V was clipped by 6 bases and J by 3 bases; unmatched bases: 7. CDR3 sequence reads: CASSWTGLGYEQYF. CDR3 DNA sequence: TGTGCCAGCAGCTGGACAGGGTTAGGCTACGAGCAGTACTTC.

This clonotype was counted a single time. The chain carries TRBV6-5 and TRBJ1-2; TRBD1 is a possible D gene (5 bases). The CDR3 runs to 15 residues. Trimming removed 5 bases from V and 1 base from J, with 14 bases in between. The germline V gene encodes CDR1 MNHEY and CDR2 SVGAGI. The CDR3 DNA follows: TGTGCCAGCAGTATCGGACGGGACCTTAACTATGGCTACACCTTC. Encoded protein: CASSIGRDLNYGYTF.

The chain couples TRBV20-1 to TRBJ1-1; 7 bases map to TRBD1. CDR1 DFQATT and CDR2 SNEGSKA come from the germline V gene (reference sequence). The CDR3 consists of 15 residues. Trimming took 2 bases from V and 0 from J; bases not matched to a gene: 6. Here the CDR3 DNA reads TGCAGTGCTAGACCGGCAGGGGGGATGAACACTGAAGCTTTCTTT. Amino acids: CSARPAGGMNTEAFF.